The T cell receptor (beta chain) described here comes from a study of blood T cells in healthy people across ages. Study-wide points: The recorded TCR beta diversity per million T cells decreased in a roughly linear manner with age.

In regard to this clonotype: Antigen: not known.

Combining a sample-barcoded 5' primer with a J-beta primer mix, a second PCR ran for about 6 to 12 cycles. Tagging of each cDNA molecule was performed by a template-switch adaptor with 12 random nucleotides. TCRdb reprocessed the 5' RACE reads via MiXCR and lists one record per CDR3 protein. The repertoire holds approximately 880,000 distinct CDR3 sequences, with 40% to 60% as singletons. Each sample yielded at least 6 micrograms of PBMC total RNA. Between the trimmed V and J ends, which lost 5 bases and 5 bases, there was a span of 22 bases. Germline V gene sequence: CDR1 SGHTA, CDR2 FQGNSA. CDR3 length: 17 amino acids.

The clonotype originates from a young man in good health. Sample: blood. The rearrangement links TRBV7-2 to TRBJ2-1, with D unresolved. CDR3 in amino acids: CASSPTLLSVENNEQFF. In DNA, the CDR3 is TGTGCCAGCAGCCCCACCCTCCTATCTGTGGAAAACAATGAGCAGTTCTTC.